Following are 16 T cell receptor beta chains from one sample sequenced in a study of vaccination and CD4 T cells after COVID-19. The Oncomine TCR Beta short-read assay sequenced DNA from cultured CD4+ T cells. TCRdb processed the PCR reads anew with MiXCR; each CDR3 protein has one entry. Of around 15,000 distinct CDR3 sequences listed, 50% to 60% are singletons. Specified treatment: roughly 10-day PBMC culture with coronavirus spike peptide pools or control peptides (ViraFEST assay). Their specific antigens are unknown. Sample: CD4+ T cells from blood, cultured in vitro. These receptors were collected from a human donor who had recovered from COVID-19.

The gene calls are TRBV30 and TRBJ2-7, with D maybe TRBD1 (6 bases). The CDR3 has 14 residues. Germline CDR1 reads GTSNPN; CDR2 reads SVGIG (reference sequence). V lost 0 bases, J lost 3 bases, and 12 bases lay in between. Here the CDR3 DNA reads TGTGCCTGGAGTGTCCGGCAGGGGAACTACGAGCAGTACTTC. It specifies CAWSVRQGNYEQYF.

The V call is TRBV7-9, the J call TRBJ2-3; 11 bases map to TRBD2. The CDR3 covers 17 residues. Trimming cost V 3 bases and J 6 bases; bases outside gene matches: 11. Looked up from germline, CDR1 is SEHNR and CDR2 is FQNEAQ (reference sequence). The CDR3 loop reads CASSFGIAGGRLDTQYF. The CDR3 coding sequence is TGTGCCAGCAGCTTCGGGATAGCGGGGGGGCGTCTCGATACGCAGTATTTT.

This clonotype was counted between two and nine times. The V call is TRBV6-1, the J call TRBJ2-2; 13 positions agree with TRBD2. CDR1 is MNHNS, CDR2 SASEGT, per germline. V trimming: 7 bases; J trimming: 4 bases; junction bases outside the gene matches: 6. CDR3 length: 16 amino acids. The CDR3 is CASTGLAGAGTGELFF. CDR3 DNA: TGTGCCAGCACCGGACTAGCGGGGGCCGGCACCGGGGAGCTGTTTTTT.

The chain recombines TRBV30 with TRBJ1-5; perhaps TRBD1 as D (5 bases). The CDR3 is 15 residues long. The ends were cut back, 0 bases at V and 1 base at J, with 10 bases in the middle. Germline V gene data show CDR1 as GTSNPN and CDR2 as SVGIG (reference sequence). CDR3 loop: CAWSVGLQSNQPQHF. The CDR3 DNA is TGTGCCTGGAGTGTGGGGCTCCAGAGCAATCAGCCCCAGCATTTT. Variable domain in full (rest from reference TRBV30 and TRBJ1-5): SQTIHQWPATLVQPVGSPLSLECTVEGTSNPNLYWYRQAAGRGLQLLFYSVGIGQISSEVPQNLSASRPQDRQFILSSKKLLLSDSGFYLCAWSVGLQSNQPQHFGDGTRLSIL.

J is TRBJ2-7 and V is TRBV11-3; D assignment may be TRBD1 or TRBD2 (5 bases each). Trimming removed 5 bases from V and 3 bases from J, with 17 bases in between. CDR1 SGHNT and CDR2 YENEEA come from the germline V gene. The CDR3 is 15 residues long. The chain's CDR3 is CASSANSGTDYEQYF. The CDR3 DNA sequence: TGTGCCAGCAGCGCTAATTCCGGGACGGACTACGAGCAGTACTTC.

V usage is TRBV19 and J usage is TRBJ1-5, with a tentative D call TRBD1 (6 bases). CDR3 size: 15 residues. Germline V gene data show CDR1 as LNHDA and CDR2 as SQIVND (reference sequence). Trimming cost V 7 bases and J 0 bases, with 13 bases left between them. The CDR3 DNA follows: TGTGCCAGTACTTACCGGGACAATAGCAATCAGCCCCAGCATTTT. Its protein product is CASTYRDNSNQPQHF.

The V and J genes are TRBV7-2 and TRBJ1-6; 7 bases line up with TRBD1. V lost 8 bases, J lost 8 bases, and 9 bases stayed unmatched. Looked up from germline, CDR1 is SGHTA and CDR2 is FQGNSA. The CDR3 sequence is 14 residues long. CDR3 in DNA: TGTGCCAGCGGCCCAGGGACAGTTGATTCACCCCTCCACTTT. Translating it yields CASGPGTVDSPLHF.

This clonotype was seen a few times. The J gene is TRBJ2-3, the V gene TRBV20-1, with D perhaps assigned TRBD1 or TRBD2 (5 bases each). CDR1 and CDR2 from the germline V gene are DFQATT and SNEGSKA (reference sequence). CDR3 length: 11 amino acids. The V end lost 7 bases, the J end lost 4 bases, and 9 bases lay between the germline ends. The CDR3 bases are TGCAGTGGGGGGACCCCAGATACGCAGTATTTT. Residues: CSGGTPDTQYF.

The chain links TRBV20-1 to TRBJ2-3, with D maybe TRBD2 (6 bases). Germline V lookup: CDR1 DFQATT, CDR2 SNEGSKA (reference sequence). CDR3 length: 15 amino acids. V was pared by 7 bases and J by 2 bases, with 19 bases between. The CDR3 region has the DNA TGCAGTGGATTGGAGGGGTCCACCTCCACAGATACGCAGTATTTT. This translates into CSGLEGSTSTDTQYF.

This chain uses TRBV28 with TRBJ1-2; no reliable D call. The V gene lost 8 bases and the J gene lost 7 bases, with 17 bases spanning the gap. Germline CDR1 and CDR2: MDHEN and SYDVKM. This CDR3 is built from 13 residues. CDR3 in amino acids: CASSAITASGYTF. The CDR3 nucleotides read TGTGCCAGCTCCGCTATCACAGCTAGTGGCTACACCTTC.

The chain couples TRBV6-1 to TRBJ1-6; no definite D call. Germline lookup yields CDR1 MNHNS and CDR2 SASEGT. Trimming removed 3 bases from V and 0 bases from J, with 9 bases in between. The CDR3 totals 16 residues. The CDR3 nucleotides read TGTGCCAGCAGTGACCAGGATTACTCCTATAATTCACCCCTCCACTTT. Translated, it gives CASSDQDYSYNSPLHF.

J is TRBJ1-2 and V is TRBV5-4; D is perhaps TRBD1 (6 bases). Germline CDR1 is SGHNT and CDR2 is YYREEE (reference sequence). The CDR3 is 15 amino acids. Trimming removed 8 bases at V and 5 bases at J, with 22 bases between. The CDR3, as DNA: TGTGCCAGTAGAAGGGGGGTGGCTGAGCCTTATGGCTACACCTTC. Protein: CASRRGVAEPYGYTF.

This sequence joins TRBV27 and TRBJ1-5; D remains ambiguous. The CDR3 has 15 residues. Germline V gene data show CDR1 as MNHEY and CDR2 as SMNVEV (reference sequence). The V and J ends lost 6 bases and 0 bases respectively, with 12 bases between them. CDR3: CASRRYGVSNQPQHF. The CDR3 region has the DNA TGTGCCAGCAGACGCTACGGGGTTAGCAATCAGCCCCAGCATTTT.

V is TRBV7-2 and J is TRBJ2-2; D is ambiguous. The length of the CDR3 is 13 residues. Germline V gene lookup returns CDR1 SGHTA and CDR2 FQGNSA. Trimming took 6 bases from V and 4 from J, leaving 9 bases between them. This chain's CDR3 is CASRARATGELFF. In DNA form, the CDR3 reads TGTGCCAGCAGGGCAAGGGCCACCGGGGAGCTGTTTTTT.

V is TRBV6-2 or TRBV6-3 and J is TRBJ2-1, with D possibly matching TRBD1 (5 bases). The CDR3 is 14 residues long. Germline-derived CDR1 and CDR2 are MNHEY and SVGEGT. Trimming left V 6 bases short and J 7 bases short, with 16 bases between. CDR3 sequence reads: CASRQAALGNEQFF. CDR3 bases: TGTGCCAGCAGACAGGCCGCTTTGGGTAATGAGCAGTTCTTC.

This clonotype appeared once. This chain joins TRBV7-9 and TRBJ1-4, with a tentative D call TRBD1 (6 bases). The germline gives CDR1 SEHNR, CDR2 FQNEAQ (reference sequence). The CDR3 is made up of 16 amino acids. V lost 1 base and J 4 bases, leaving 13 bases between the germline ends. The CDR3 DNA reads TGTGCCAGCAGCTTAGTGCTGGGGGCGGATAATGAAAAACTGTTTTTT. Its translation is CASSLVLGADNEKLFF.